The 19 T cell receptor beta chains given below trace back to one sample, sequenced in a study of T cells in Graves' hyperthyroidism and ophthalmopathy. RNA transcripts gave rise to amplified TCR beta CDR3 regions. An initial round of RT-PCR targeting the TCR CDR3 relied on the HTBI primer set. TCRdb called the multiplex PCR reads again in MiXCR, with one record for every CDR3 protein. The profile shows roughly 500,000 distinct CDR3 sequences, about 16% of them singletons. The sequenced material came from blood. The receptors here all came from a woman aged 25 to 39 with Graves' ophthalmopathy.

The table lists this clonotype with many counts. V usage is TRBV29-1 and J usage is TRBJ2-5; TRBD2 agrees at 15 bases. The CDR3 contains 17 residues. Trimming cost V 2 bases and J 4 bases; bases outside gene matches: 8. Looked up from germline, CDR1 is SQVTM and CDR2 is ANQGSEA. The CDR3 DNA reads TGCAGCGTTGAACCGGGACTAGCGGGAGGCGTCCCAGAGACCCAGTACTTC. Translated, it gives CSVEPGLAGGVPETQYF. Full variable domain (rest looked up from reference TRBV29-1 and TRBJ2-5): SAVISQKPSRDICQRGTSLTIQCQVDSQVTMMFWYRQQPGQSLTLIATANQGSEATYESGFVIDKFPISRPNLTFSTLTVSNMSPEDSSIYLCSVEPGLAGGVPETQYFGPGTRLLVL.

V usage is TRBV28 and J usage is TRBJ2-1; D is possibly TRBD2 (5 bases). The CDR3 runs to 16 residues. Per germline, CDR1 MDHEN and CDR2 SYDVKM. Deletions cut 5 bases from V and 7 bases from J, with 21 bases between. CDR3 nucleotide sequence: TGTGCCAGCAGTGGACTCGACTTAGGCCGGGCTAATGAGCAGTTCTTC. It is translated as CASSGLDLGRANEQFF.

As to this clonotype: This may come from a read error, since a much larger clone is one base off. CDR3 loop: CANNDVAGGTYEQYF. The CDR3 nucleotides read TGTGCCAACAACGACGTAGCGGGAGGGACCTACGAGCAGTACTTC. V gene TRBV6-2 or TRBV6-3 combines with J gene TRBJ2-7, with 11 positions matching TRBD2. This CDR3 has 15 amino acids. With V trimmed by 10 bases and J by 2 bases, 10 bases remained unmatched. CDR1 MNHEY and CDR2 SVGEGT come from the germline V gene.

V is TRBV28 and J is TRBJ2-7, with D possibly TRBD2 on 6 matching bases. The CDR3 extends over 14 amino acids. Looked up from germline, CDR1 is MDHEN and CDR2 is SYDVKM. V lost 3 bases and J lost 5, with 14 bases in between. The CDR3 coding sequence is TGTGCCAGCAGTTTCGGGGGATGGGGGGACGAGCAGTACTTC. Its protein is CASSFGGWGDEQYF.

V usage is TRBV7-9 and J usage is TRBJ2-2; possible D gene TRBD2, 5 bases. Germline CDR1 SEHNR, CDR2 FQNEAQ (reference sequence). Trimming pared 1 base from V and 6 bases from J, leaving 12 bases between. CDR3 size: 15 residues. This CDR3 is CASSLVVGESGELFF. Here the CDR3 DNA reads TGTGCCAGCAGCTTAGTGGTGGGAGAATCCGGGGAGCTGTTTTTT. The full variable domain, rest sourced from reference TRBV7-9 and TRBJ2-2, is DTGVSQNPRHKITKRGQNVTFRCDPISEHNRLYWYRQTLGQGPEFLTYFQNEAQLEKSRLLSDRFSAERPKGSFSTLEIQRTEQGDSAMYLCASSLVVGESGELFFGEGSRLTVL.

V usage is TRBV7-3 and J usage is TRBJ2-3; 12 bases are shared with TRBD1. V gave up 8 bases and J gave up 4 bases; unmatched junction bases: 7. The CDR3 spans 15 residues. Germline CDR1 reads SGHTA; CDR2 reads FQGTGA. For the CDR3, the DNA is TGTGCCAGCGGCTCGGGGGACAGGGGGCCAGATACGCAGTATTTT. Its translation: CASGSGDRGPDTQYF.

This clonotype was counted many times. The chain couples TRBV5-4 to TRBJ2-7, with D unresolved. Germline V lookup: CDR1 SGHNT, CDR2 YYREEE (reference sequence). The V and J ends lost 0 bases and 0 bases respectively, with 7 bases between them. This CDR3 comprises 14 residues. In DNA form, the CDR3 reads TGTGCCAGCAGCTTGGATACAGTCTCCTACGAGCAGTACTTC. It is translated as CASSLDTVSYEQYF.

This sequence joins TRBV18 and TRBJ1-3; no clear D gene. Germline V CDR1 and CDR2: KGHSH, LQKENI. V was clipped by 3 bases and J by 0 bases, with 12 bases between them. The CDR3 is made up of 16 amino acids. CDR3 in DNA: TGTGCCAGCTCACCGTTTGGGATGAGCTCTGGAAACACCATATATTTT. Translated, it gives CASSPFGMSSGNTIYF.

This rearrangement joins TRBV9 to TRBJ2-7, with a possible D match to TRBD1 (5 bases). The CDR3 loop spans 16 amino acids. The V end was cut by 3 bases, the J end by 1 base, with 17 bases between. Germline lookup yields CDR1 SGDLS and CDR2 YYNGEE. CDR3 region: CASSAPSGPGSYEQYF. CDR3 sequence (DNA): TGTGCCAGCAGCGCCCCGTCGGGCCCAGGGTCCTACGAGCAGTACTTC.

This CDR3 reads CASSQAEGLGSGANVLTF. CDR3 coding DNA: TGTGCCAGCAGCCAAGCGGAGGGTCTTGGCTCTGGGGCCAACGTCCTGACTTTC. The chain links TRBV4-2 to TRBJ2-6; possibly TRBD2 for D (6 bases). The CDR3 is made up of 18 amino acids. CDR1 LGHNA and CDR2 YNFKEQ come from the germline V gene. Trimming removed 1 base from V and 0 bases from J, with 13 bases in between.

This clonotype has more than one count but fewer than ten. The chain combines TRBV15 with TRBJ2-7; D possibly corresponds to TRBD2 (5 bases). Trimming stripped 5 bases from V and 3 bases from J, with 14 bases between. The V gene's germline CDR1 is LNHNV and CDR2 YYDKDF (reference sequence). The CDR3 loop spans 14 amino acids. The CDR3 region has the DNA TGTGCCACCAGCCGGAAGGGAGTTAGCTACGAGCAGTACTTC. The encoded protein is CATSRKGVSYEQYF.

In nucleotides, the CDR3 is TGTGCCAGCAGTTCAGGGGGCTCGACTAATGAAAAACTGTTTTTT. Protein: CASSSGGSTNEKLFF. The chain uses TRBV28 and TRBJ1-4, with 8 bases fitting TRBD1. The J segment lost 2 bases and the V segment lost 4 bases, leaving 3 bases of the junction unmatched. This CDR3 has 15 residues. Germline CDR1 reads MDHEN; CDR2 reads SYDVKM.

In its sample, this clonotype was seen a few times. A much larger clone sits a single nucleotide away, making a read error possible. DNA of the CDR3: TGCAGCGTTGGAGTTAAGGAGGGTTGGACTGAAGCTTTCTTT. It translates to CSVGVKEGWTEAFF. This sequence joins TRBV29-1 and TRBJ1-1; D remains ambiguous. Germline loops: CDR1 SQVTM, CDR2 ANQGSEA. The CDR3 runs 14 residues. Trimming stripped 4 bases from V and 5 bases from J, with 17 bases between.

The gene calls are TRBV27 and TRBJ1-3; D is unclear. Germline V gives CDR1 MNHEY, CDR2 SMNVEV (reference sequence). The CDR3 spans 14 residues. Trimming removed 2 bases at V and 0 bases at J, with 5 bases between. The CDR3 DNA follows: TGTGCCAGCAGTTTAAGTGCCTCTGGAAACACCATATATTTT. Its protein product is CASSLSASGNTIYF.

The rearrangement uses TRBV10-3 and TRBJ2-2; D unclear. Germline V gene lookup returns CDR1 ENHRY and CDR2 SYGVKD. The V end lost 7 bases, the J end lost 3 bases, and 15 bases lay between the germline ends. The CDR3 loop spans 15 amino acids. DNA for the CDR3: TGTGCCATCACCCGAGGATTGGGCGACACCGGGGAGCTGTTTTTT. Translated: CAITRGLGDTGELFF.

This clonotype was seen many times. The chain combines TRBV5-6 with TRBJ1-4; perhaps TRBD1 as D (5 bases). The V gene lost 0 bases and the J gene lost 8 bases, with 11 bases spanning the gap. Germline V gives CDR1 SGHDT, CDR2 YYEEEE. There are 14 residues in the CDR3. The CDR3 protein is CASSLVQGSEKLFF. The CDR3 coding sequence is TGTGCCAGCAGCTTGGTTCAGGGCTCAGAAAAACTGTTTTTT.

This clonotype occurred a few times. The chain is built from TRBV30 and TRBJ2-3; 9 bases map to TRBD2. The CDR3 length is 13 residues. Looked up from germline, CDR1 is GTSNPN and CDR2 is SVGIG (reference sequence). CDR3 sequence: CAFLAGVRDTQYF. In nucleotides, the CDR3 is TGTGCGTTCTTAGCGGGAGTTAGAGATACGCAGTATTTT.

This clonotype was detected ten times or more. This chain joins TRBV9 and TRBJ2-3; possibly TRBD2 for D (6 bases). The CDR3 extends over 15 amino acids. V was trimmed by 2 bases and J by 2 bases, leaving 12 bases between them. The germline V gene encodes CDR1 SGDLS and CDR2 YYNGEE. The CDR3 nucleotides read TGTGCCAGCAGCGTCCGGGGGAGCCACACAGATACGCAGTATTTT. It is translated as CASSVRGSHTDTQYF.

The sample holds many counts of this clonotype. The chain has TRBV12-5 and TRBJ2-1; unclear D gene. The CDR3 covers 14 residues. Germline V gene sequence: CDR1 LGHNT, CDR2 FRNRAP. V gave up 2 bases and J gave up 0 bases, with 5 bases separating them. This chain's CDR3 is CASGLSSSYNEQFF. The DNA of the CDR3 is TGTGCTAGTGGTTTGAGTAGCTCCTACAATGAGCAGTTCTTC.